A selection of T cell receptor beta chains follows, all from one sample in a study of patients and donors after allogeneic stem cell transplantation. One entry per CDR3 protein results from TCRdb running MiXCR on the RT-PCR reads. The sample has around 200,000 distinct CDR3 sequences; about 37% are singletons. Sequencing was carried out using blood, either unsorted or a sorted T cell fraction (not recorded which). Every receptor here comes from a human donor who was either an allogeneic HSCT recipient or a stem cell or donor lymphocyte infusion donor (not recorded which). It is not recorded whose cells these are; they may come from a transplant donor. CDR3s include the opening cysteine and the closing phenylalanine or tryptophan. Each record gives: V gene, J gene, D gene, clone size, CDR3 DNA, CDR3 protein. The D gene is left open where the match is weak. A row's size may be missing; if present it is once, few, many or a size class.

TRBV20-1	TRBJ2-2	-	-	TGCAGTGCTAGATTTCCCCCCGGGTCCGGGACCGGGGAGCTGTTTTTT	CSARFPPGSGTGELFF
TRBV18	TRBJ1-1	-	-	TGTGCCAGCTCCCGCCTTTCGGGGGGAAGTGAAGCTTTCTTT	CASSRLSGGSEAFF
TRBV5-1	TRBJ1-1	-	-	TGCGCCAGCAGCTTATGGGGACAAAACACTGAAGCTTTCTTT	CASSLWGQNTEAFF
TRBV2	TRBJ1-5	-	-	TGTGCCAGCAGCGGGACAAAAGATCAGCCCCAGCATTTT	CASSGTKDQPQHF
TRBV20-1	TRBJ2-7	TRBD2	-	TGCAGTGCTAGCGCGGGGACTAGCAGAGCCTACGAGCAGTACTTC	CSASAGTSRAYEQYF
TRBV27	TRBJ1-2	-	-	TGTGCCAGCAGTTTACATGGGTCCTATGGCTACACCTTC	CASSLHGSYGYTF
TRBV12-3/TRBV12-4	TRBJ2-7	-	-	TGTGCCAGCAGTTTGGGTTCGGGGCTCGCGCGCTACTTC	CASSLGSGLARYF
TRBV3-1	TRBJ2-3	-	-	TGTGCCAGCAGCCAAGATCAGGGGAGGGGGGATACGCAGTATTTT	CASSQDQGRGDTQYF
TRBV7-2	TRBJ1-5	-	many	TGTGCCAGCAGCTTAGACCCCCCGCGGGCCCGAGGACAGCCCCAGCATTTT	CASSLDPPRARGQPQHF
TRBV29-1	TRBJ1-3	-	few	TGCAGCGTTGCCTCGGGCGGAATGAGCTCTGGAAACACCATATATTTT	CSVASGGMSSGNTIYF
TRBV20-1	TRBJ1-1	-	many	TGCAGTGCTAGAGATTGGCGGGAGAACACTGAAGCTTTCTTT	CSARDWRENTEAFF
TRBV6-2/TRBV6-3	TRBJ1-4	-	-	TGTGCCAGCAGTTACGTCGTTGCCGCCTCGAATGAAAAACTGTTTTTT	CASSYVVAASNEKLFF
TRBV10-3	TRBJ2-5	-	-	TGTGCCATCAGTGACCCAGGGCGGGGACAAGAGACCCAGTACTTC	CAISDPGRGQETQYF
TRBV6-2/TRBV6-3	TRBJ2-3	-	few	TGTGCCAGCAGTTCCAACACTATCACAGATACGCAGTATTTT	CASSSNTITDTQYF
TRBV7-9	TRBJ1-6	-	-	TGTGCCAGCAGCTTACAGGAGAGGACCTCTTATAATTCACCCCTCCACTTT	CASSLQERTSYNSPLHF
TRBV5-5	TRBJ2-7	-	few	TGTGCCAGCAGCTTAGGACAGCGAATATACTACGAGCAGTACTTC	CASSLGQRIYYEQYF
TRBV12-3/TRBV12-4	TRBJ1-5	-	few	TGTGCCAGCAGTTTAGCGGGCGGTGAGTCTCAGCCCCAGCATTTT	CASSLAGGESQPQHF
TRBV12-3/TRBV12-4	TRBJ2-7	-	-	TGTGCCAGCAGTCCATTGGGCGAGCAGTACTTC	CASSPLGEQYF
TRBV12-3/TRBV12-4	TRBJ1-6	-	-	TGTGCCAGCAGTTTTTCCCCCACCGACGACAATTCACCCCTCCACTTT	CASSFSPTDDNSPLHF
TRBV24-1	TRBJ2-7	-	once	TGTGCCACCAGTGATCCGGGACGGTCATACGAGCAGTACTTC	CATSDPGRSYEQYF
TRBV27	TRBJ1-4	TRBD1	-	TGTGCCAGCAGGCCCGACAGGGCCGCGAGAAAACTGTTTTTT	CASRPDRAARKLFF
TRBV6-5	TRBJ1-1	-	few	TGTGCCAGCAGTTACTCGGGGGCGAACACTGAAGCTTTCTTT	CASSYSGANTEAFF
TRBV6-5	TRBJ1-1	TRBD1	-	TGTGCCAGCAGTTACTCGAGGGGGACAGGGAGAGTGAGCGGGAACACTGAAGCTTTCTTT	CASSYSRGTGRVSGNTEAFF
TRBV5-1	TRBJ2-7	TRBD1	-	TGCGCCAGCAGCTGGGGACAGTCCTACGAGCAGTACTTC	CASSWGQSYEQYF
TRBV12-3/TRBV12-4	TRBJ2-2	-	-	TGTGCCAGCAGTTTGGCTTCCGTCACCGGGGAGCTGTTTTTT	CASSLASVTGELFF
TRBV4-1	TRBJ2-7	-	-	TGCGCCAGCAGCCAAGCTTCCAGGCCGCCCTTCTACGAGCAGTACTTC	CASSQASRPPFYEQYF
TRBV5-1	TRBJ1-3	-	few	TGCGCCAGCAGCTTGTCGGCTCGACAGCCTGGAAACACCATATATTTT	CASSLSARQPGNTIYF
TRBV28	TRBJ1-2	-	-	TGTGCCAGCAGCCTCACAGGCTTCTATGGCTACACCTTC	CASSLTGFYGYTF
TRBV5-1	TRBJ1-1	-	-	TGCGCCAGCAGCTTGTCACAGTTGAACACTGAAGCTTTCTTT	CASSLSQLNTEAFF
TRBV7-2	TRBJ2-1	-	-	TGTGCCAGCAGCTTACCGGGACTGCGCTACAATGAGCAGTTCTTC	CASSLPGLRYNEQFF
TRBV27	TRBJ1-2	-	few	TGTGCCAGCAGTTTTTCCCCGCTGGCAGGGCACTATGGCTACACCTTC	CASSFSPLAGHYGYTF
TRBV4-3	TRBJ1-6	TRBD1	-	TGCGCCAGCAGCCCTCAGGGGGCACGGAATTCACCCCTCCACTTT	CASSPQGARNSPLHF
TRBV5-1	TRBJ2-5	TRBD2	-	TGCGCCAGCAGCTTGGGGCTGCGGGGGGTACAAGAGACCCAGTACTTC	CASSLGLRGVQETQYF
TRBV2	TRBJ2-5	TRBD2	-	TGTGCCAGCAGTCGGGAGTTCGGCGGGGGGGGAGAGACCCAGTACTTC	CASSREFGGGGETQYF
TRBV20-1	TRBJ1-1	-	few	TGCAGTGCCGCAACAGGAGGAGGTGAAGCTTTCTTT	CSAATGGGEAFF
TRBV7-2	TRBJ1-2	-	few	TGTGCCAGCAGCATAACCGGGACGGGAAACTATGGCTACACCTTC	CASSITGTGNYGYTF
TRBV7-2	TRBJ1-1	TRBD1	few	TGTGCCAGCAGCCAGGGACAGCCGAACACTGAAGCTTTCTTT	CASSQGQPNTEAFF
TRBV20-1	TRBJ2-5	-	few	TGCAGTGCTAGAGGCGGAGGTTCGGAGACCCAGTACTTC	CSARGGGSETQYF
TRBV9	TRBJ2-7	TRBD1	-	TGTGCCAGCAGCCCTTCGGACAGGTCATATCCCTACGAGCAGTACTTC	CASSPSDRSYPYEQYF
TRBV6-6	TRBJ1-3	-	-	TGTGCCAGCATCTCTGGAAACACCATATATTTT	CASISGNTIYF
TRBV12-3/TRBV12-4	TRBJ1-1	-	-	TGTGCCAGCAGTCCAGGGACTCTCCTGAACACTGAAGCTTTCTTT	CASSPGTLLNTEAFF
TRBV4-1	TRBJ2-7	TRBD2	-	TGCGCCAGCAGCTGGCCGGGACTAGCTACATCCGAGCAGTACTTC	CASSWPGLATSEQYF
TRBV28	TRBJ2-7	TRBD1	-	TGTGCCAGCAGTCCACCGGGACAGCCAACCTACGAGCAGTACTTC	CASSPPGQPTYEQYF
TRBV15	TRBJ1-2	TRBD1	-	TGTGCCACCAGGATAGGACAGGCAAACTATGGCTACACCTTC	CATRIGQANYGYTF
TRBV14	TRBJ2-3	-	-	TGTGCCAGCAGCCAAGGGAAAAAGCGCTACACAGATACGCAGTATTTT	CASSQGKKRYTDTQYF
TRBV10-3	TRBJ1-1	TRBD1	once	TGTGCCATCAGTTCAGGGGGACGGTTGAACACTGAAGCTTTCTTT	CAISSGGRLNTEAFF
TRBV3-1	TRBJ2-1	TRBD2	-	TGTGCCAGCAGCCGAGCGGGGGGGACCCACTACAATGAGCAGTTCTTC	CASSRAGGTHYNEQFF
TRBV28	TRBJ1-5	-	few	TGTGCCAGCAGTTTGGTGGGAGGGAGGAGGCAGCCCCAGCATTTT	CASSLVGGRRQPQHF
TRBV7-9	TRBJ1-1	-	few	TGTGCCAGCACTCCGAACAGGGAATTATTCACTGAAGCTTTCTTT	CASTPNRELFTEAFF
TRBV12-3/TRBV12-4	TRBJ2-2	-	-	TGTGCCAGCAGTTCCTCACCGGGCCTGCTGTTTTTT	CASSSSPGLLFF
TRBV9	TRBJ1-2	-	-	TGTGCCAGCAGCCCAGAGGGGGATTATGGCTACACCTTC	CASSPEGDYGYTF
TRBV5-1	TRBJ1-3	-	-	TGCGCCAGCAGCTGGACATCGACCTCTGGAAACACCATATATTTT	CASSWTSTSGNTIYF
TRBV5-1	TRBJ2-4	-	-	TGCGCCAGCAGCTCGATCGTATCCGGATTAGCCAAAAACATTCAGTACTTC	CASSSIVSGLAKNIQYF
TRBV5-1	TRBJ2-2	TRBD1	-	TGCGCCAGCAGCCCCGGGACAGGGGTCGTCGGTCTGAGGACCGGGGAGCTGTTTTTT	CASSPGTGVVGLRTGELFF
TRBV20-1	TRBJ1-2	-	-	TGCAGTGCTAGAGTGGGGGGGAACGGCTACACCTTC	CSARVGGNGYTF
TRBV29-1	TRBJ1-5	-	few	TGCAGCGTTTCAGGTGGCAATCAGCCCCAGCATTTT	CSVSGGNQPQHF
TRBV4-1	TRBJ2-1	TRBD1	-	TGCGCCAGCAGTCACGTTGACAGGGGCGGGCTAAGCTCCTACAATGAGCAGTTCTTC	CASSHVDRGGLSSYNEQFF
TRBV28	TRBJ1-1	-	few	TGTGCCAGCAGGCTTACTCAGATGAACACTGAAGCTTTCTTT	CASRLTQMNTEAFF
TRBV27	TRBJ2-5	-	many	TGTGCCAGCAGTTTAGGGGGAAGGGAGACCCAGTACTTC	CASSLGGRETQYF